The present entry profiles one T cell receptor beta chain with its context. Its antigen is still unknown. Per-nucleotide qualities are absent, and no much larger clonotype sits a single base away. According to the germline V gene, CDR1 reads ENHRY and CDR2 reads SYGVKD. Cut back by 10 bases and 5 bases, the V and J ends lie 20 bases apart. From the cysteine through the phenylalanine, the CDR3 covers 14 amino acids. Here the CDR3 DNA is all that survives: 42 bases in frame from base 1. The data derive from a study of identical twins (TCRdb year 2016). With regard to the full study: TCR alpha and beta repertoires from monozygotic twins, unrelated adults of various ages and cord blood were deep-sequenced to test whether fetal clonotypes persist. To rule out contamination, replicate twin experiments were performed at different times with different library preparation protocols. What the research found in general, with its limitations: Compared with coincidental sharing between unrelated individuals, out-of-frame TCR alpha sequences shared between twins had an excess of sequences with low generation probability. The excess sharing between twins in beta out-of-frame sequences was weaker because fewer shared sequences reduced the signal-to-noise ratio. Fewer insertions were carried by abundant cord blood beta clonotypes, a similar but weaker trend appeared in young adult naive repertoires, and no such trend appeared in memory repertoires. Conclusions relied on cross-sectional statistical analysis, since the same donors could not be followed over many years. In monozygotic twins, out-of-frame TCR alpha sharing was systematically underestimated by recombination models, although the models agreed with sharing between unrelated individuals. Invariant T cells such as MAIT and iNKT could partly confound zero-insertion analyses, though diverse VJ usage argued against this for most clonotypes.

Library preparation used 5' RACE. Instrument on record: Illumina HiSeq 2000. Template switching added a universal primer binding site, and the final cDNA carried a unique molecular identifier that allowed TCR cDNA molecules to be counted accurately. Specific primers in the conserved constant-segment region were used to synthesize first-strand cDNA for the TCR alpha and beta chains. To control for contamination, each cDNA library was double barcoded with a SMART-Mk sample barcode plus Illumina barcodes. TruSeq adapter sequences, together with Illumina sample barcodes, were added in two successive PCR steps. The Illumina HiSeq platform was used with custom primers to sequence TCR alpha and beta cDNA libraries. For the original study's pipeline: Raw reads were processed with MiGEC to extract unique molecular identifiers, and MiXCR was used to determine CDR3 positions. For each individual, recombination models were inferred using an EM algorithm with the repgenHMM and IGoR tools. The tcR package in R was used for shared clonotype analysis, with sharing normalized by the product of cloneset sizes. To study raw recombination free of thymic and clonal selection effects, out-of-frame nonproductive sequences were analyzed. TCRdb trimmed public reads at Q25 via fastp, called clones via MiXCR and kept in-frame beta chains. Each entry merges the rows of one CDR3 protein and shows their most common DNA and genes. TCRdb's processing, not the study's, gives the V and J calls here. This sample is represented by about 900,000 distinct CDR3 sequences; 9% to 15% of them were singletons. The ten largest clones represent around 1.5% of the sample.

Only healthy Caucasian donors were included. Three pairs of female monozygotic twins, all aged about 18 to 30 years, made up the twin cohort. RNA for TCR libraries was isolated from peripheral blood mononuclear cells. The same sample was also used in a study of yellow fever vaccine responses in identical twins. As the second paper documents: According to the authors, the vaccine-induced T cell response in identical twins seemed to be partly convergent and partly specific to each individual. In identical twins, the study followed T cell clones that responded to the vaccine with precision.

Specimen: PBMCs. The chain couples TRBV10-3 to TRBJ2-5; D gene: possibly TRBD1, on 6 matching bases. This receptor was taken from a young woman in good health. The encoded CDR3 is CATWGQSGVETQYF. The DNA reads as follows: TGTGCCACCTGGGGACAAAGCGGCGTGGAGACCCAGTACTTC.